Listed below are T cell receptor beta chains from one sample, sequenced in a study of blood T cells in healthy people across ages. One entry per CDR3 protein results from TCRdb running MiXCR on the 5' RACE reads. The table records around 400,000 distinct CDR3 sequences, about half of them present only once. The sequencing input was blood. Receptors were obtained from a man between 60 and 75 years old in good health. Both conserved end residues are part of each CDR3. Fields, in order: CDR3 length, J gene, D gene, V gene, clone size, CDR3 protein, CDR3 DNA. D genes are given only for firm matches. A row's size may be missing; if present it is once, few, many or a size class.

length: 16
J: TRBJ2-5
D: NA
V: TRBV5-1
size: NA
CDR3: CASSSFGGTYQETQYF
DNA: TGCGCCAGCAGCTCCTTTGGCGGGACGTACCAAGAGACCCAGTACTTC

length: 14
J: TRBJ1-2
D: TRBD1
V: TRBV6-5
size: NA
CDR3: CASSSLDRFYGYIF
DNA: TGTGCCAGCAGTTCCCTGGACAGGTTCTATGGCTACATCTTC

length: 18
J: TRBJ2-3
D: TRBD2
V: TRBV6-2/TRBV6-3
size: NA
CDR3: CTSIRGRGVTSSPDTQYF
DNA: TGTACCAGCATCCGCGGTCGGGGTGTGACTAGCTCTCCAGATACGCAGTATTTT

length: 13
J: TRBJ1-1
D: TRBD1
V: TRBV20-1
size: NA
CDR3: CSASKGAGTEAFF
DNA: TGCAGTGCTAGCAAGGGGGCCGGGACTGAAGCTTTCTTT

length: 11
J: TRBJ1-2
D: NA
V: TRBV6-5
size: few
CDR3: CASGSFGGYTF
DNA: TGTGCCAGCGGCTCCTTCGGTGGCTACACCTTC

length: 20
J: TRBJ2-7
D: TRBD2
V: TRBV6-2/TRBV6-3
size: NA
CDR3: CASSYPRLAGQHAPYSEQYF
DNA: TGTGCCAGCAGTTACCCCCGTCTAGCGGGACAACACGCTCCCTACTCCGAGCAGTACTTC

length: 12
J: TRBJ1-2
D: NA
V: TRBV10-3
size: NA
CDR3: CAISDGSYGYTF
DNA: TGTGCCATCAGTGACGGTTCCTATGGCTACACCTTC

length: 14
J: TRBJ2-7
D: NA
V: TRBV20-1
size: NA
CDR3: CSAHRGGGKEEQYF
DNA: TGCAGTGCCCATCGGGGCGGCGGGAAGGAAGAGCAGTACTTC

length: 15
J: TRBJ2-1
D: TRBD2
V: TRBV2
size: few
CDR3: CASGAGRGENNEQFF
DNA: TGTGCCAGCGGGGCGGGACGGGGGGAAAATAATGAGCAGTTCTTC

length: 15
J: TRBJ2-1
D: NA
V: TRBV25-1
size: few
CDR3: CASSERGATYNEQFF
DNA: TGTGCCAGCAGTGAGCGAGGAGCGACCTACAATGAGCAGTTCTTC

length: 15
J: TRBJ2-5
D: NA
V: TRBV5-1
size: NA
CDR3: CASSPYAGHQETQYF
DNA: TGCGCCAGCAGCCCATACGCAGGGCACCAAGAGACCCAGTACTTC

length: 15
J: TRBJ1-6
D: NA
V: TRBV12-3/TRBV12-4
size: NA
CDR3: CASSPGSLGNSPLHF
DNA: TGTGCCAGCAGCCCAGGGAGTTTGGGGAATTCACCCCTCCACTTT

length: 14
J: TRBJ2-3
D: NA
V: TRBV12-3/TRBV12-4
size: NA
CDR3: CASSVSRGTDTQYF
DNA: TGTGCCAGCAGCGTGAGCCGAGGTACAGATACGCAGTATTTT

length: 15
J: TRBJ2-1
D: TRBD2
V: TRBV20-1
size: NA
CDR3: CSAWEGISSYNEQFF
DNA: TGCAGTGCATGGGAGGGTATAAGCTCCTACAATGAGCAGTTCTTC

length: 17
J: TRBJ2-4
D: NA
V: TRBV21-1
size: NA
CDR3: CASSNDEGLIAKNIQYF
DNA: TGTGCCAGCAGCAATGACGAGGGACTTATAGCCAAAAACATTCAGTACTTC

length: 11
J: TRBJ1-2
D: NA
V: TRBV28
size: NA
CDR3: CALRTGYGYTF
DNA: TGTGCCCTGCGGACCGGTTATGGCTACACCTTC

length: 13
J: TRBJ2-7
D: NA
V: TRBV7-2
size: NA
CDR3: CASSSTSSYEQYF
DNA: TGTGCCAGCAGCTCCACTAGCTCCTACGAGCAGTACTTC

length: 16
J: TRBJ2-7
D: NA
V: TRBV11-2
size: NA
CDR3: CASSLFGGGAFYEQYF
DNA: TGTGCCAGCAGCCTCTTTGGGGGGGGGGCGTTCTACGAGCAGTACTTC

length: 14
J: TRBJ2-7
D: NA
V: TRBV9
size: NA
CDR3: CASSVGSSVYEQYF
DNA: TGTGCCAGCAGCGTAGGTTCCAGTGTCTACGAGCAGTACTTC

length: 16
J: TRBJ2-7
D: TRBD2
V: TRBV25-1
size: NA
CDR3: CASSELGLAGTHEQYF
DNA: TGTGCCAGCAGTGAATTAGGACTAGCGGGTACCCACGAGCAGTACTTC

length: 14
J: TRBJ2-7
D: TRBD1
V: TRBV6-2/TRBV6-3
size: few
CDR3: CATYPDRGRYEQYF
DNA: TGTGCCACCTACCCCGACAGGGGACGGTACGAGCAGTACTTC

length: 16
J: TRBJ1-5
D: TRBD1
V: TRBV18
size: once
CDR3: CASSPSDRGLNQPQHF
DNA: TGTGCCAGCTCACCCTCGGACAGGGGACTCAATCAGCCCCAGCATTTT

length: 13
J: TRBJ1-1
D: NA
V: TRBV2
size: NA
CDR3: CASSKDSDVEAFF
DNA: TGTGCCAGCAGTAAGGACTCAGATGTTGAAGCTTTCTTT

length: 14
J: TRBJ2-1
D: NA
V: TRBV20-1
size: NA
CDR3: CSAPGSRVYNEQFF
DNA: TGCAGTGCTCCCGGGTCCAGGGTTTACAATGAGCAGTTCTTC

length: 14
J: TRBJ2-7
D: NA
V: TRBV3-1
size: few
CDR3: CASSPRVIGYEQYF
DNA: TGTGCCAGCAGCCCGAGGGTCATCGGCTACGAGCAGTACTTC

length: 14
J: TRBJ2-3
D: NA
V: TRBV6-1
size: NA
CDR3: CASSEARGVSTQYF
DNA: TGTGCCAGCAGTGAAGCGAGGGGGGTTAGTACGCAGTATTTT

length: 15
J: TRBJ2-7
D: TRBD2
V: TRBV28
size: NA
CDR3: CASSLGGSYSYEQYF
DNA: TGTGCCAGCAGTTTGGGGGGGTCGTATTCCTACGAGCAGTACTTC

length: 15
J: TRBJ1-1
D: NA
V: TRBV3-1
size: NA
CDR3: CASSQGGVGIPEAFF
DNA: TGTGCCAGCAGCCAAGGAGGAGTAGGAATCCCTGAAGCTTTCTTT

length: 15
J: TRBJ2-1
D: NA
V: TRBV11-2
size: few
CDR3: CASSPARGGYNEQFF
DNA: TGTGCCAGCAGCCCCGCTAGGGGTGGTTACAATGAGCAGTTCTTC

length: 13
J: TRBJ1-4
D: NA
V: TRBV20-1
size: few
CDR3: CSARFPTNEKLFF
DNA: TGCAGTGCTAGATTCCCAACTAATGAAAAACTGTTTTTT

length: 15
J: TRBJ2-5
D: NA
V: TRBV2
size: NA
CDR3: CASSEVRTSQETQYF
DNA: TGTGCCAGCAGTGAGGTCCGGACTTCCCAAGAGACCCAGTACTTC

length: 15
J: TRBJ1-1
D: TRBD1
V: TRBV7-2
size: few
CDR3: CASSLDPARGSEAFF
DNA: TGTGCCAGCAGCTTAGACCCGGCCAGGGGGTCTGAAGCTTTCTTT

length: 13
J: TRBJ2-7
D: TRBD2
V: TRBV6-2/TRBV6-3
size: NA
CDR3: CASSRGLAYEQYF
DNA: TGTGCCAGCAGTCGGGGACTAGCCTACGAGCAGTACTTC

length: 16
J: TRBJ1-3
D: NA
V: TRBV5-1
size: NA
CDR3: CASSRVQLGAGNTIYF
DNA: TGCGCCAGCAGCCGAGTCCAACTAGGGGCTGGAAACACCATATATTTT

length: 13
J: TRBJ2-4
D: TRBD2
V: TRBV27
size: NA
CDR3: CASSLYPSGEQYF
DNA: TGTGCCAGCAGTTTATATCCTAGCGGGGAGCAGTACTTC

length: 13
J: TRBJ2-3
D: NA
V: TRBV5-1
size: many
CDR3: CASSLGPQDTQYF
DNA: TGCGCCAGCAGCTTGGGGCCCCAGGATACGCAGTATTTT

length: 15
J: TRBJ2-1
D: NA
V: TRBV12-3/TRBV12-4
size: NA
CDR3: CASSLDSGIYNEQFF
DNA: TGTGCCAGCAGTTTAGATAGCGGTATCTACAATGAGCAGTTCTTC

length: 15
J: TRBJ2-5
D: NA
V: TRBV15
size: NA
CDR3: CATSRDIRTGETQYF
DNA: TGTGCCACCAGCAGAGATATCAGGACGGGGGAGACCCAGTACTTC

length: 15
J: TRBJ1-5
D: NA
V: TRBV28
size: many
CDR3: CASSWAWGVIQPQHF
DNA: TGTGCCAGCAGTTGGGCCTGGGGGGTCATACAGCCCCAGCATTTT

length: 13
J: TRBJ1-2
D: NA
V: TRBV3-1
size: once
CDR3: CASSQEANYGYTF
DNA: TGTGCCAGCAGCCAAGAGGCTAACTATGGCTACACCTTC

length: 17
J: TRBJ2-1
D: TRBD2
V: TRBV4-1
size: NA
CDR3: CASSQDQLAHSYNEQFF
DNA: TGCGCCAGCAGCCAAGACCAACTAGCGCATTCCTACAATGAGCAGTTCTTC

length: 15
J: TRBJ2-3
D: NA
V: TRBV29-1
size: few
CDR3: CSVEWSGTLGDTQYF
DNA: TGCAGCGTTGAATGGAGTGGAACCCTCGGGGATACGCAGTATTTT

length: 13
J: TRBJ2-3
D: NA
V: TRBV29-1
size: NA
CDR3: CSVRDAGTNTQYF
DNA: TGCAGCGTCCGGGACGCAGGCACAAATACGCAGTATTTT

length: 13
J: TRBJ1-4
D: NA
V: TRBV7-2
size: NA
CDR3: CASSLAGRLDLFF
DNA: TGTGCCAGCAGCCTGGCGGGGCGTCTGGATCTGTTTTTT

length: 15
J: TRBJ2-1
D: TRBD2
V: TRBV20-1
size: NA
CDR3: CSARPPSGRINEQFF
DNA: TGCAGTGCTAGACCACCTAGCGGGAGGATCAATGAGCAGTTCTTC

length: 14
J: TRBJ2-7
D: NA
V: TRBV12-3/TRBV12-4
size: NA
CDR3: CASTPSGLSYEQYF
DNA: TGTGCCAGCACCCCATCGGGGTTATCCTACGAGCAGTACTTC